This TCR beta chain comes out of a study of cytomegalovirus exposure and HLA in healthy donors. The PCR ran on 60 Vbeta and 13 Jbeta primers. As processed by the authors: Unique TCR beta chains totaled some 80 million in a later count, with around 12 million of them shared. Method: immunoSEQ multiplex PCR; TCRdb's copy keeps in-frame clones and lacks some. The V and J calls and clone size are taken from that table; D and trimming were inferred from the DNA. The table shows 110,000 or so clones, with approximately 69% occurring only once. Study observations and caveats: Cytomegalovirus association was assigned to approximately 180 TCR beta chains. Researchers reported from a later analysis that most CMV-associated TCR beta chains appeared HLA-restricted.

On this clone: Antigen specificity is unknown.

The origin of this receptor is a middle-aged woman in good health and CMV-seropositive. The sample taken for sequencing was PBMCs.

The CDR3 DNA follows: TGCGCCAGCAGCGCCCAAACAGGGAGAGGGACTGAAGCTTTCTTT. Its protein product is CASSAQTGRGTEAFF. This sequence joins TRBV5-1 and TRBJ1-1, with D possibly being TRBD1 (6 bases). CDR3 length: 15 amino acids. V dropped 4 bases and J dropped 5 bases, with 18 bases sitting between them. The germline V gene has CDR1 SGHRS and CDR2 YFSETQ.